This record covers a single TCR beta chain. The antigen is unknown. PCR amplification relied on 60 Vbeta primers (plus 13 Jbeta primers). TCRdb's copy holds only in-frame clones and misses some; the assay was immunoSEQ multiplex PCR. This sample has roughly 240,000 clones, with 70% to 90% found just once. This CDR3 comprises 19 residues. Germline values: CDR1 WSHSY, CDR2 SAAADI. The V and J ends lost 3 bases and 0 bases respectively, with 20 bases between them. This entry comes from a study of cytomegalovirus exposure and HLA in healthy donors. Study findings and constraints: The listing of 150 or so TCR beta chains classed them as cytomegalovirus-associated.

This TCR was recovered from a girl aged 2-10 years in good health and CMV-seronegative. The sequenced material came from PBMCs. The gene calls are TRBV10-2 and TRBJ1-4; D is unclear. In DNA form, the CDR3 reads TGCGCCAGCAGTGATGAAGCGGCCAGGAAACTCGCAACTAATGAAAAACTGTTTTTT. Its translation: CASSDEAARKLATNEKLFF.